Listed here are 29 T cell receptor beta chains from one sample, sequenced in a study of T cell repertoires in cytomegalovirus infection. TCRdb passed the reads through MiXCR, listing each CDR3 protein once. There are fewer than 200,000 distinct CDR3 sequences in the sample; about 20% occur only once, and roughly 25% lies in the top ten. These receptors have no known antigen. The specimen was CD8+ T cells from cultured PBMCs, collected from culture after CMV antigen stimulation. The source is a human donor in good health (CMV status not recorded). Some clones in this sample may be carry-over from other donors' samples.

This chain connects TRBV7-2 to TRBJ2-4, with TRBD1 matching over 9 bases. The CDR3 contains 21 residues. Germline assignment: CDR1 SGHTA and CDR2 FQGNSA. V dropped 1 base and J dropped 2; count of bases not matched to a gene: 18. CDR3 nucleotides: TGTGCCAGCAGCTTAGAGAGGGTCGTAGGGGACAGGGCCTACCCCAAAAACATTCAGTACTTC. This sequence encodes CASSLERVVGDRAYPKNIQYF.

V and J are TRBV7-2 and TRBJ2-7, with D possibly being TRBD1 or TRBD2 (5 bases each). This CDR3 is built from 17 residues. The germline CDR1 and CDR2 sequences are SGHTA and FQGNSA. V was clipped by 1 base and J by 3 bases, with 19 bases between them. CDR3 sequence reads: CASSLVRFTRGGYEQYF. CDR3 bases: TGTGCCAGCAGCTTAGTCCGTTTCACTAGGGGTGGCTACGAGCAGTACTTC.

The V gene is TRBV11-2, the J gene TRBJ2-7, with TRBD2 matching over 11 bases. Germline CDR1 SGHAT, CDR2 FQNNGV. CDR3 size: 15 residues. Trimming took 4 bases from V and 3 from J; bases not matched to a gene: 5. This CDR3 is CASSSASGGLYEQYF. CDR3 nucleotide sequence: TGTGCCAGCAGCTCCGCTAGCGGGGGGCTCTACGAGCAGTACTTC.

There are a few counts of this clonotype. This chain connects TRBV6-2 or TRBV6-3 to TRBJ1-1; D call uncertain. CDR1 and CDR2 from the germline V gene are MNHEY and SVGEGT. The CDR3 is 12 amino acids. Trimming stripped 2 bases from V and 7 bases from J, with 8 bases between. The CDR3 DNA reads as TGTGCCAGCAGTTACCCGGAGATTGAAGCTTTCTTT. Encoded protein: CASSYPEIEAFF.

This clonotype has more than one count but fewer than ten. Written as DNA, the CDR3 is TGTGCCAGCAGCTTACGGCGCGGGGGGTACTCCTACGAGCAGTACTTC. It yields the protein CASSLRRGGYSYEQYF. The chain links TRBV7-8 to TRBJ2-7; TRBD2 agrees at 8 bases. Germline CDR1 SGHVS, CDR2 FQNEAQ. The CDR3 extends over 16 amino acids. V was clipped by 2 bases and J by 0 bases; unmatched bases: 6.

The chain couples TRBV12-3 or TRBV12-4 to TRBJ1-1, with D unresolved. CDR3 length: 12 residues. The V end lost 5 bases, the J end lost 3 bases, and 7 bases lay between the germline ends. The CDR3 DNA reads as TGTGCCAGCAGTGGTGGGGACACTGAAGCTTTCTTT. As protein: CASSGGDTEAFF.

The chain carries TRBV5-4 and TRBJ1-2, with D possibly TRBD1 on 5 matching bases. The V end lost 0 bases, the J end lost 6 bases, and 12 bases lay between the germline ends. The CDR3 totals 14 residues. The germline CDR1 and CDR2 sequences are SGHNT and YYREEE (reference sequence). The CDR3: CASSLGQSLDGYTF. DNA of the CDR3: TGTGCCAGCAGCTTGGGACAGAGCCTGGATGGCTACACCTTC.

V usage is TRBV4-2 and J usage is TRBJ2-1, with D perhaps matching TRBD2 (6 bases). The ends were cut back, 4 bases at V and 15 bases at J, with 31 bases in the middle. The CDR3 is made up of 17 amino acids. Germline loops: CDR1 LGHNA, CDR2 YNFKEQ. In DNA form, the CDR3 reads TGTGCCAGCAGCCGAAGCTTGGGTGGGGAGGTCCCCCGACCGGCGTTCTTC. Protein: CASSRSLGGEVPRPAFF.

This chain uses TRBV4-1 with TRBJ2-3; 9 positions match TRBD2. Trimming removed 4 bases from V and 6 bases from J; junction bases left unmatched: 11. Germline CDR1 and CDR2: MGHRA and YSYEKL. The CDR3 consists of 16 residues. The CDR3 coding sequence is TGCGCCAGCAGCCCCAGGGTAGCGGGGGTCTCCGATACGCAGTATTTT. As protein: CASSPRVAGVSDTQYF.

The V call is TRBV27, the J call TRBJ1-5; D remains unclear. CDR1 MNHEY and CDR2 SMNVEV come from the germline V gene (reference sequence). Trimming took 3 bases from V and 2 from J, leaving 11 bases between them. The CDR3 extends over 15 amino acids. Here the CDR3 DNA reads TGTGCCAGCAGTTTGAGGACGCCGGGCAATCAGCCCCAGCATTTT. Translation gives CASSLRTPGNQPQHF.

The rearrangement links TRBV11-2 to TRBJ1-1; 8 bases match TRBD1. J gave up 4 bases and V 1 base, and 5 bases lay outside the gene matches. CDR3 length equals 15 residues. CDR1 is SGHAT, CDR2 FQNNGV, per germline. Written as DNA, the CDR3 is TGTGCCAGCAGCTTAGGGCCAGGGGGCTCCACTGAAGCTTTCTTT. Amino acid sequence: CASSLGPGGSTEAFF.

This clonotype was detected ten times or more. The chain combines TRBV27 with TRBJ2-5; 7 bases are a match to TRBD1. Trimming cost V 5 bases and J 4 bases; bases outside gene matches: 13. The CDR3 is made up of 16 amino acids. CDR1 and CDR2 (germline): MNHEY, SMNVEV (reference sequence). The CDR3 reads CASSPSGTDPGETQYF. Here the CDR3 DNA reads TGTGCCAGCAGTCCTTCCGGGACAGACCCAGGAGAGACCCAGTACTTC.

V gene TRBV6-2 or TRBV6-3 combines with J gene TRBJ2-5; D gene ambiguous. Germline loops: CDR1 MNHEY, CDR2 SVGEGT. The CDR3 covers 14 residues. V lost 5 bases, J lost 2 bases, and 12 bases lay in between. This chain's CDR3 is CASSSPDNQETQYF. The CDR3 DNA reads TGTGCCAGCAGTAGCCCCGATAATCAAGAGACCCAGTACTTC.

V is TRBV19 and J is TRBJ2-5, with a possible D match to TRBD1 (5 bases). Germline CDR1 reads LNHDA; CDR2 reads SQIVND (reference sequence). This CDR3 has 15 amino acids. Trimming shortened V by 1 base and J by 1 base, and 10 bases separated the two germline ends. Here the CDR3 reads CASSIGGLSQETQYF. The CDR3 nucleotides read TGTGCCAGTAGTATAGGGGGCCTATCCCAAGAGACCCAGTACTTC.

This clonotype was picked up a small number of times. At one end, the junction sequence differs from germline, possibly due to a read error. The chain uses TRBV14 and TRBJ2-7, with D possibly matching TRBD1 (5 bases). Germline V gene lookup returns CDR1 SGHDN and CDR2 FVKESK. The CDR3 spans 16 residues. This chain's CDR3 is CASSPSLGQGRYEQYF. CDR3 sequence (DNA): TGTGCCAGCAGCCCTTCTTTGGGTCAGGGTCGCTACGAGCAGTACTTT.

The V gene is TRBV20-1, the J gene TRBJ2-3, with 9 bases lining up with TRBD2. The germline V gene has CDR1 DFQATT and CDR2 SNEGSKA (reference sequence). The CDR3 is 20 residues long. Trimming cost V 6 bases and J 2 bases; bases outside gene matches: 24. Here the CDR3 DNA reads TGCAGTGCCAACTGGGACGTAGCGGGGGCTACTACCTATAACACAGATACGCAGTATTTT. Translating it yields CSANWDVAGATTYNTDTQYF.

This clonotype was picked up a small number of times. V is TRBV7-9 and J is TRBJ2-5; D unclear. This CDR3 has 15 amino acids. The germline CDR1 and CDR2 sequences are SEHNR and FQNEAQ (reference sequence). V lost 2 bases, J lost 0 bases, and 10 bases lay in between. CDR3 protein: CASSLISRDQETQYF. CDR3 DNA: TGTGCCAGCAGCTTAATATCCCGGGACCAAGAGACCCAGTACTTC.

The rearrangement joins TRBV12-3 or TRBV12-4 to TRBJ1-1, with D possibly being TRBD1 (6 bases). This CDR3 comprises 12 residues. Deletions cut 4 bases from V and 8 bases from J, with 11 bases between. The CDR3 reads CASSSGTFEAFF. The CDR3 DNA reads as TGTGCCAGCAGTTCCGGGACATTCGAAGCTTTCTTT.

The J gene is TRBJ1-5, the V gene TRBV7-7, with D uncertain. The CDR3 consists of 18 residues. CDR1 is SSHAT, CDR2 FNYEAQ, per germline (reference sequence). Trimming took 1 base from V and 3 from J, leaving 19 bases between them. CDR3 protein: CASSLDITRPDHNQPQHF. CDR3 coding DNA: TGTGCCAGCAGCTTAGATATAACGAGACCCGATCACAATCAGCCCCAGCATTTT.

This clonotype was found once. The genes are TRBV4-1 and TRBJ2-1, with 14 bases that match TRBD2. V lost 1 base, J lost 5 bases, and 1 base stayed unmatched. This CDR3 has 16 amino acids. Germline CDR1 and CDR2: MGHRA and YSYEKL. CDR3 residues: CASSQGLAGGNNEQFF. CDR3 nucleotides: TGCGCCAGCAGCCAAGGACTAGCGGGGGGGAACAATGAGCAGTTCTTC.

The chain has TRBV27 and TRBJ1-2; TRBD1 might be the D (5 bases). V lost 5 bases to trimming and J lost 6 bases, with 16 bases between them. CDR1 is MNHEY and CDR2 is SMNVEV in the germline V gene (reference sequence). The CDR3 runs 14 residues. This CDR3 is CASSPRSRGDGYTF. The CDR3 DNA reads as TGTGCCAGCAGTCCGAGGAGTCGGGGGGATGGCTACACCTTC.

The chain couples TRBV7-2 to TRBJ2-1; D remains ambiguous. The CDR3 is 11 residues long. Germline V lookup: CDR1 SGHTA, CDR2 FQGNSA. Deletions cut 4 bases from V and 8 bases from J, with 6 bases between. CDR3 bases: TGTGCCAGCAGCTGGAGCTATGAGCAGTTCTTC. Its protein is CASSWSYEQFF.

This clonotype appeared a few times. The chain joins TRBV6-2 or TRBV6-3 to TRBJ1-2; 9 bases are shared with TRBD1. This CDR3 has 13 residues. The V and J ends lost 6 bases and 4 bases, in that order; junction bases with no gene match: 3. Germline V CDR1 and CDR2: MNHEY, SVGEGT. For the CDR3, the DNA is TGTGCCAGCAGCCAGGGACAGGGCTATGGCTACACCTTC. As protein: CASSQGQGYGYTF.

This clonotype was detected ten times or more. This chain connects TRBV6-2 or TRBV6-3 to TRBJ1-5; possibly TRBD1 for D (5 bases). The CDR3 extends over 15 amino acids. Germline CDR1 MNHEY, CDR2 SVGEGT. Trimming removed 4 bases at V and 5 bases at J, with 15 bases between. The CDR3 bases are TGTGCCAGCAGTTCTTGGGGCAGAGGGGATCAGCCCCAGCATTTT. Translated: CASSSWGRGDQPQHF.

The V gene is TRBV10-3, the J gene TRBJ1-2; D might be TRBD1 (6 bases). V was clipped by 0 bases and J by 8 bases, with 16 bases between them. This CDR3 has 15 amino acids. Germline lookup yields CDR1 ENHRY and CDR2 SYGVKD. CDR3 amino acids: CAISESLTGSYGYTF. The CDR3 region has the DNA TGTGCCATCAGTGAGTCCTTAACAGGGAGTTACGGCTACACCTTC.

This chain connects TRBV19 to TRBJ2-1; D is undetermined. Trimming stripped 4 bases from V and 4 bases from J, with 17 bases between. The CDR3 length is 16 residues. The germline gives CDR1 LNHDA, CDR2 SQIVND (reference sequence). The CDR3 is CASSTRYGGAYNEQFF. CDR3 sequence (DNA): TGTGCCAGTAGTACCCGCTATGGCGGAGCGTACAATGAGCAGTTCTTC.

The CDR3 here is CASSPGQGLYSGANVLTF. CDR3 bases: TGTGCCAGCAGTCCGGGACAGGGACTCTACTCTGGGGCCAACGTCCTGACTTTC. J is TRBJ2-6 and V is TRBV6-1, with TRBD1 matching 9 bases. The CDR3 loop spans 18 amino acids. Germline values: CDR1 MNHNS, CDR2 SASEGT. Trimming removed 5 bases from V and 0 bases from J; junction bases left unmatched: 8.

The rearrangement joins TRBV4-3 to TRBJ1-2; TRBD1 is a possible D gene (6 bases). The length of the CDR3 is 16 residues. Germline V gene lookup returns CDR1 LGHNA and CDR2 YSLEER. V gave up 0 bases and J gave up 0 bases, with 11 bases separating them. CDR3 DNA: TGCGCCAGCAGCCAAGAACAGGGTACGACTAACTATGGCTACACCTTC. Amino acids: CASSQEQGTTNYGYTF.

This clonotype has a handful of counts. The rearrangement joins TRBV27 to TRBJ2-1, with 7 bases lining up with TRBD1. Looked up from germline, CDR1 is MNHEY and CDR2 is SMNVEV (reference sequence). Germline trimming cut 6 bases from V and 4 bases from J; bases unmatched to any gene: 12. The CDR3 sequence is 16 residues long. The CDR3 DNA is TGTGCCAGCAGAATGGACCGGGACAGACTTTACAATGAGCAGTTCTTC. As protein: CASRMDRDRLYNEQFF.